This TCR beta chain came from a study of blood T cell repertoires in COVID-19. As for the study in general: The United States, Italy and Spain were the sources of the acute and convalescent COVID-19 samples. Nucleic acid was either cDNA or gDNA, and it came from T cells, B-cell-depleted T cells, or PBMCs.

Per the study methods: Amplifying reference gene primers gave estimates of nucleated cell counts. Profiled with immunoSEQ multiplex PCR; TCRdb holds only in-frame clones, not every one. Clonal size and the V and J genes are those of that table, whereas D and trimming came from the DNA. The data contain 110,000 to 150,000 clones, just over 85% of them seen just once; the ten biggest clones take up over 8%. The CDR3 covers 15 residues. J lost 6 bases, V lost 5 bases, and 10 bases had no gene match. Germline CDR1 reads SGHNT; CDR2 reads YENEEA. The rearrangement uses TRBV11-3 and TRBJ2-7; TRBD1 matches at 10 bases. Sequencing was carried out using peripheral blood. The sequence came from a woman aged 55-69 years with acute or convalescent COVID-19. In nucleotides, the CDR3 is TGTGCCAGCAGCAACAGACAGGGGGCGTCTTTCGAGCAGTACTTC. This translates into CASSNRQGASFEQYF.